This T cell receptor beta chain was captured by sequencing in a study of blood T cells in healthy people across ages. General observations from the study: In long-lived donors, naive CD4+ cell counts and diversity exceeded those of aged donors.

Together with a sample-barcoded 5' primer, a J-beta primer mix was included in a second PCR lasting roughly 6 to 12 cycles. One entry per CDR3 protein results from TCRdb running MiXCR on the 5' RACE reads. The profile covers hundreds of thousands of distinct CDR3 sequences, with roughly 34% appearing a single time and around 13% taken by the ten largest. With regard to this clonotype: What it recognizes is unknown.

Looked up from germline, CDR1 is GTSNPN and CDR2 is SVGIG (reference sequence). The CDR3 totals 13 residues. With 2 bases removed from V and 11 bases from J, the gap between germline ends came to 18 bases. The sample comprised blood. The sequence derives from a man aged 18 to 30 in good health. This chain joins TRBV30 and TRBJ2-5, with D perhaps matching TRBD2 (5 bases). The CDR3 spells CAWSQGLPREQYF. The DNA of the CDR3 is TGTGCCTGGAGTCAAGGCCTCCCAAGGGAGCAGTACTTC.